Below are 4 T cell receptor beta chains sequenced from a single sample in a study of T cells in Graves' hyperthyroidism and ophthalmopathy. From RNA transcripts, TCR beta CDR3 regions were amplified. HTBI primers were employed in a first-round RT-PCR of the TCR CDR3. TCRdb re-analysed the multiplex PCR reads in MiXCR, keeping a single row per CDR3 protein. This table holds approximately 520,000 distinct CDR3 sequences, under 25% found once. Sequencing input: blood. The receptor set was obtained from a man aged 18 to 29 with Graves' hyperthyroidism.

This clonotype showed up just a few times. V usage is TRBV30 and J usage is TRBJ2-2; 8 nucleotides line up with TRBD1. V lost 3 bases to trimming and J lost 5 bases; unmatched junction nucleotides: 5. The CDR3 runs to 14 residues. Looked up from germline, CDR1 is GTSNPN and CDR2 is SVGIG (reference sequence). The CDR3 here is CAWSSDRETGELFF. For the CDR3, the DNA is TGTGCCTGGAGCTCGGACAGGGAGACCGGGGAGCTGTTTTTT.

This clonotype occurred many times. The CDR3 loop reads CATSERLGELFF. CDR3 bases: TGTGCCACCAGTGAACGGCTCGGGGAGCTGTTTTTT. The rearrangement uses TRBV24-1 and TRBJ2-2; D not resolved. Germline-derived CDR1 and CDR2 are KGHDR and SFDVKD. This CDR3 spans 12 amino acids. The V and J ends lost 4 bases and 7 bases respectively, with 6 bases between them.

Many counts were recorded for this clonotype. The chain is built from TRBV9 and TRBJ2-5; D might be TRBD1 or TRBD2, each matching 6 bases. V was trimmed by 1 base and J by 1 base, leaving 17 bases between them. The CDR3 consists of 17 residues. The germline V gene encodes CDR1 SGDLS and CDR2 YYNGEE. DNA for the CDR3: TGTGCCAGCAGCGTAAGGGGGAGGACGGGAACCCAAGAGACCCAGTACTTC. It specifies CASSVRGRTGTQETQYF.

V and J are TRBV12-3 or TRBV12-4 and TRBJ1-5; TRBD1 is a possible D gene (6 bases). V was clipped by 0 bases and J by 7 bases, with 16 bases between them. This CDR3 is built from 16 residues. CDR3 amino acids: CASSLAGGGSYQPQHF. The CDR3 DNA is TGTGCCAGCAGTTTAGCGGGGGGGGGCTCGTACCAGCCCCAGCATTTT.